The 25 T cell receptor beta chains presented below share a single source sample, sequenced in a study of blood T cell repertoires in COVID-19. Profiling relied on immunoSEQ multiplex PCR, and the TCRdb table lists in-frame clones only, not all of them. The sample shows over 200,000 clones, about 90% of them seen only once. Sequenced: peripheral blood. Source of these receptors: a person between 18 and 30 years old with COVID-19, enrolled during active disease.

This clone has only one observation. The genes are TRBV21-1 and TRBJ1-1; no DNA check was done on the table's D call, TRBD1. TRBV21-1 is a known pseudogene. The CDR3 covers 15 residues. Here the CDR3 DNA reads TGTGCCAGCAGCAAAATGACAGGAGCGAACACTGAAGCTTTCTTT. Encoded protein: CASSKMTGANTEAFF.

The chain links TRBV19 to TRBJ2-7; 7 nucleotides align to TRBD2. The ends lost 5 bases at V and 5 bases at J; junction bases unmatched: 6. This CDR3 is built from 13 residues. CDR1 LNHDA and CDR2 SQIVND come from the germline V gene (reference sequence). CDR3 DNA sequence: TGTGCCAGTAGTGGGCTAGCGGTCCACGAGCAGTACTTC. It translates to CASSGLAVHEQYF.

This chain links TRBV6-5 with TRBJ2-5; TRBD1 aligns across 8 bases. The CDR3 loop spans 14 amino acids. Germline trimming cut 5 bases from V and 7 bases from J; bases unmatched to any gene: 9. Germline V gives CDR1 MNHEY, CDR2 SVGAGI. CDR3 nucleotides: TGTGCCAGCAGTCTACAGGGGGAGTTTGGGACCCAGTACTTC. Amino acids: CASSLQGEFGTQYF.

Concerning this clone itself: The sample holds other DNA sequences that translate to the same CDR3. V usage is TRBV5-6 and J usage is TRBJ2-2; TRBD2 aligns across 14 bases. Germline V gives CDR1 SGHDT, CDR2 YYEEEE. The CDR3 sequence is 17 residues long. Unmatched junction bases numbered 2, after V lost 4 bases and J lost 0 bases. The CDR3 DNA sequence: TGTGCCAGCAGCCCGGGACTAGCGGGAGCGAACACCGGGGAGCTGTTTTTT. Its translation: CASSPGLAGANTGELFF.

This clone was observed a handful of times. The chain recombines TRBV7-7 with TRBJ2-1; TRBD2 agrees at 10 bases. This CDR3 region has 15 residues. V gave up 5 bases and J gave up 2 bases; unmatched junction bases: 3. CDR1 SSHAT and CDR2 FNYEAQ come from the germline V gene (reference sequence). CDR3 in DNA: TGTGCCAGCAGCAGCGGACTAGCGGCCTACAATGAGCAGTTCTTC. This translates into CASSSGLAAYNEQFF.

The CDR3 DNA follows: TGCGCCAGCAGCTTGGGGCTAGCGGGGATAGAGACCCAGTACTTC. It encodes CASSLGLAGIETQYF. V gene TRBV5-1 combines with J gene TRBJ2-5; TRBD2 matches at 9 bases. The trim removed 0 bases at V and 4 bases at J, leaving 4 bases unmatched. The CDR3 has 15 amino acids. Germline-derived CDR1 and CDR2 are SGHRS and YFSETQ.

The V gene is TRBV4-1, the J gene TRBJ2-5; 9 nucleotides agree with TRBD2. Germline assignment: CDR1 MGHRA and CDR2 YSYEKL. The CDR3 is 18 residues long. J lost 5 bases, V lost 1 base, and 14 bases had no gene match. The CDR3 bases are TGCGCCAGCAGCCAAGTCATGAGGTCGCGGGAGGGCCTGGAGACCCAGTACTTC. It is translated as CASSQVMRSREGLETQYF.

The V call is TRBV18, the J call TRBJ2-7; 8 nucleotides agree with TRBD2. V shed 2 bases and J 1 base; nucleotides not matched to a gene: 4. Germline CDR1 reads KGHSH; CDR2 reads LQKENI. The CDR3 length is 15 residues. CDR3 sequence: CASSPAGGSSYEQYF. CDR3 DNA sequence: TGTGCCAGCTCACCAGCGGGAGGAAGTTCCTACGAGCAGTACTTC.

The chain links TRBV3-1 (or the pseudogene TRBV3-2) to TRBJ2-1, with TRBD2 matching 10 bases. CDR1 is LGHDT, CDR2 YNNKEL, per germline (reference sequence). J was trimmed by 0 bases and V by 1 base; bases with no gene match: 3. The CDR3 extends over 17 amino acids. CDR3: CASSQVPSGSSYNEQFF. The CDR3 bases are TGTGCCAGCAGCCAAGTTCCTAGCGGGAGCTCCTACAATGAGCAGTTCTTC.

V usage is TRBV18 and J usage is TRBJ2-2, with D unclear. The V end lost 0 bases, the J end lost 1 base, and 9 bases lay between the germline ends. Germline CDR1 is KGHSH and CDR2 is LQKENI. CDR3 size: 16 residues. The DNA for the CDR3 is TGTGCCAGCTCACCACCGCGACACCAGAACACCGGGGAGCTGTTTTTT. Encoded protein: CASSPPRHQNTGELFF.

V usage is TRBV9 and J usage is TRBJ2-1; TRBD2 matches 9 bases. The germline V gene encodes CDR1 SGDLS and CDR2 YYNGEE. With 2 bases clipped from V and 4 bases from J, the junction kept 7 bases outside the gene matches. This CDR3 is built from 16 residues. The chain's CDR3 is CASSVEASGVYNEQFF. The CDR3 DNA sequence: TGTGCCAGCAGCGTGGAGGCTAGCGGGGTTTACAATGAGCAGTTCTTC.

This clone appeared a single time. The V and J genes are TRBV29-1 and TRBJ1-1; a possible D gene is TRBD1 (6 bases). This CDR3 comprises 12 residues. V dropped 3 bases and J dropped 11 bases, with 16 bases sitting between them. Germline V CDR1 and CDR2: SQVTM, ANQGSEA. CDR3 coding DNA: TGCAGCGTTGACGGGGGGGCAGGGCTCGCTTTCTTT. Encoded protein: CSVDGGAGLAFF.

V usage is TRBV6-5 and J usage is TRBJ2-1; TRBD2 matches at 9 bases. CDR1 and CDR2 (germline): MNHEY, SVGAGI. The CDR3 runs 15 residues. V was pared by 4 bases and J by 8 bases, with 9 bases of the junction left unmatched. CDR3 in amino acids: CASSLAGASLDEQFF. DNA of the CDR3: TGTGCCAGCAGTTTAGCGGGAGCCTCCCTTGATGAGCAGTTCTTC.

The chain uses TRBV9 and TRBJ2-7; TRBD1 aligns across 10 bases. V lost 3 bases, J lost 7 bases, and 13 bases stayed unmatched. The CDR3 extends over 16 amino acids. The V gene's germline CDR1 is SGDLS and CDR2 YYNGEE. Here the CDR3 DNA reads TGTGCCAGCAGCGCGTTACCGGGACAGGGGACGGGTGAGCAGTACTTC. Translating gives CASSALPGQGTGEQYF.

The V and J genes are TRBV5-1 and TRBJ2-1, with 10 bases aligning to TRBD1. V trimming: 1 base; J trimming: 8 bases; junction bases outside the gene matches: 15. The CDR3 totals 18 residues. Germline CDR1 SGHRS, CDR2 YFSETQ. The CDR3 DNA follows: TGCGCCAGCAGCTTGACGGACATAATGATGACAGGGGGCCATGAGCAGTTCTTC. Translation gives CASSLTDIMMTGGHEQFF.

The V and J genes are TRBV27 and TRBJ1-5, with TRBD1 as a possible D gene (5 bases). The CDR3 consists of 15 residues. Trimming pared 2 bases from V and 6 bases from J, leaving 14 bases between. CDR1 is MNHEY and CDR2 is SMNVEV in the germline V gene (reference sequence). The CDR3 here is CASSLNGRGSQPQHF. For the CDR3, the DNA is TGTGCCAGCAGTTTAAATGGCCGGGGGTCTCAGCCCCAGCATTTT.

The rearrangement joins TRBV15 to TRBJ2-3; 8 bases are a match to TRBD2. Germline loops: CDR1 LNHNV, CDR2 YYDKDF (reference sequence). J gave up 2 bases and V 5 bases, and 6 bases lay outside the gene matches. This CDR3 is 15 amino acids long. The CDR3 DNA follows: TGTGCCACCAGCGGTAGCGGGGACCACACAGATACGCAGTATTTT. Its protein product is CATSGSGDHTDTQYF.

The CDR3 DNA sequence: TGTGCCAGCAGTGAACCTGGCGTAGGAGATGGGGCCAACGTCCTGACTTTC. This gives the protein CASSEPGVGDGANVLTF. The chain is built from TRBV6-1 and TRBJ2-6, with no clear D. Deletions cut 2 bases from V and 3 bases from J, with 14 bases between. The length of the CDR3 is 17 residues. Germline V gene lookup returns CDR1 MNHNS and CDR2 SASEGT.

Turning to this clone: Other DNA sequences within the sample encode an identical CDR3. The CDR3 spells CASSLRGPYEQYF. The DNA of the CDR3 is TGTGCCAGCAGCTTAAGGGGGCCCTACGAGCAGTACTTC. V usage is TRBV7-9 and J usage is TRBJ2-7, with 7 bases matching TRBD1. V shed 2 bases, J shed 2 bases, and the junction held 0 bases outside the gene matches. Per germline, CDR1 SEHNR and CDR2 FQNEAQ (reference sequence). The CDR3 covers 13 residues.

The V gene is TRBV11-2, the J gene TRBJ2-7; D is possibly TRBD2 (6 bases). The CDR3 runs 16 residues. In germline, CDR1 is SGHAT, CDR2 FQNNGV. With 4 bases removed from V and 3 bases from J, the gap between germline ends came to 19 bases. In nucleotides, the CDR3 is TGTGCCAGCAGCTACTCTCAGGGACTTTCGATCTACGAGCAGTACTTC. As protein: CASSYSQGLSIYEQYF.

The chain uses TRBV2 and TRBJ1-5; 9 bases map to TRBD1. The CDR3 spans 14 residues. The germline V gene encodes CDR1 SNHLY and CDR2 FYNNEI. With 6 bases clipped from V and 6 bases from J, the junction kept 6 bases outside the gene matches. The CDR3: CASSEGQGSQPQHF. In nucleotides, the CDR3 is TGTGCCAGCAGCGAGGGACAGGGAAGTCAGCCCCAGCATTTT. Full variable domain (outside the CDR3, taken from reference TRBV2 and TRBJ1-5): EPEVTQTPSHQVTQMGQEVILRCVPISNHLYFYWYRQILGQKVEFLVSFYNNEISEKSEIFDDQFSVERPDGSNFTLKIRSTKLEDSAMYFCASSEGQGSQPQHFGDGTRLSIL.

V gene TRBV6-1 combines with J gene TRBJ2-7; weak D call: TRBD2 (6 bases). The germline gives CDR1 MNHNS, CDR2 SASEGT. Deletions cut 2 bases from V and 4 bases from J, with 15 bases between. This CDR3 region has 15 residues. In DNA form, the CDR3 reads TGTGCCAGCAGTGAACCCGGGACTGCTGGGTACGAGCAGTACTTC. Translation gives CASSEPGTAGYEQYF.

The V call is TRBV19, the J call TRBJ2-5; a possible D gene is TRBD1 (5 bases). CDR3 size: 14 residues. V was pared by 1 base and J by 1 base, with 7 bases between. Germline V gene lookup returns CDR1 LNHDA and CDR2 SQIVND (reference sequence). The chain's CDR3 is CASSIAGRQETQYF. DNA for the CDR3: TGTGCCAGTAGTATAGCAGGGCGCCAAGAGACCCAGTACTTC.

As concerns this clone: At one boundary the junction diverges from the germline segment, which might be a read error. The V call is TRBV2, the J call TRBJ2-7, with 11 bases fitting TRBD2. CDR3 length: 11 residues. CDR1 SNHLY and CDR2 FYNNEI come from the germline V gene. The CDR3 protein is CASSLAGGPHF. DNA for the CDR3: TGTGCCAGCAGTTTAGCGGGAGGGCCCCACTTC.

V is TRBV19 and J is TRBJ1-3, with 8 bases aligning to TRBD1. This CDR3 has 14 amino acids. After removal of 4 bases from V and 8 bases from J, the junction contained 7 bases not matched to a gene. Germline CDR1 reads LNHDA; CDR2 reads SQIVND (reference sequence). For the CDR3, the DNA is TGTGCCAGTAGTACTCCGGGACAGGAGTACACCATATATTTT. Residues: CASSTPGQEYTIYF.